Presented here are 10 T cell receptor beta chains from one specimen sequenced in a study of T cells in Graves' hyperthyroidism and ophthalmopathy. RNA transcripts were the template for amplifying TCR beta CDR3 regions. The TCR CDR3 was amplified in a first-round RT-PCR using the HTBI primer set. TCRdb re-derived calls from the multiplex PCR reads in MiXCR, one entry per CDR3 protein. Among some 600,000 distinct CDR3 sequences listed, approximately 15% were seen once. Sequencing used blood. These receptors all come from a woman in her thirties with Graves' hyperthyroidism that later progressed to Graves' ophthalmopathy.

This clonotype was seen at least ten times. The chain joins TRBV18 to TRBJ2-7; unclear D gene. Germline assignment: CDR1 KGHSH and CDR2 LQKENI. The CDR3 has 12 residues. Trimming cost V 1 base and J 5 bases, with 6 bases left between them. The CDR3, as DNA: TGTGCCAGCTCACCACGTATCAACGAGCAGTACTTC. This gives the protein CASSPRINEQYF.

This clonotype was picked up many times. The chain combines TRBV30 with TRBJ1-1; 7 bases agree with TRBD1. The germline CDR1 and CDR2 sequences are GTSNPN and SVGIG (reference sequence). With V trimmed by 6 bases and J by 2 bases, 9 bases remained unmatched. The length of the CDR3 is 14 residues. CDR3: CACTTGALNTEAFF. DNA for the CDR3: TGTGCCTGTACAACAGGGGCCCTCAACACTGAAGCTTTCTTT.

This clonotype appeared a few times. The chain uses TRBV24-1 and TRBJ2-1, with 11 bases aligning to TRBD2. CDR1 and CDR2 from the germline V gene are KGHDR and SFDVKD. The trim removed 6 bases at V and 10 bases at J, leaving 10 bases unmatched. The CDR3 runs 15 residues. CDR3 in amino acids: CATSRTSGSGWEQFF. The DNA of the CDR3 is TGTGCCACCAGTCGTACTAGCGGGAGTGGTTGGGAGCAGTTCTTC.

The V and J genes are TRBV5-1 and TRBJ2-1; a possible D gene is TRBD1 (6 bases). V was shortened by 4 bases and J by 8 bases, with 13 bases between the two germline ends. Germline CDR1 SGHRS, CDR2 YFSETQ. The CDR3 runs 13 residues. CDR3 in amino acids: CASSVTGTDEQFF. In nucleotides, the CDR3 is TGCGCCAGCAGCGTGACAGGTACGGATGAGCAGTTCTTC.

This clonotype was observed many times. V and J are TRBV9 and TRBJ2-1; TRBD1 might be the D (6 bases). Per the germline V gene, CDR1 is SGDLS and CDR2 is YYNGEE. V was shortened by 0 bases and J by 3 bases, with 19 bases between the two germline ends. The CDR3 extends over 18 amino acids. The CDR3 reads CASSVGGEWAGDYNEQFF. CDR3 coding DNA: TGTGCCAGCAGCGTAGGAGGAGAGTGGGCAGGGGACTACAATGAGCAGTTCTTC. The whole variable domain, filled in from reference TRBV9 and TRBJ2-1, reads DSGVTQTPKHLITATGQRVTLRCSPRSGDLSVYWYQQSLDQGLQFLIQYYNGEERAKGNILERFSAQQFPDLHSELNLSSLELGDSALYFCASSVGGEWAGDYNEQFFGPGTRLTVL.

This clonotype showed up many times. The J gene is TRBJ1-6, the V gene TRBV6-2 or TRBV6-3, with D perhaps TRBD1 (5 bases). From germline, CDR1 is MNHEY and CDR2 SVGEGT. CDR3 length equals 15 residues. The ends were cut back, 7 bases at V and 8 bases at J, with 18 bases in the middle. The CDR3 is CASKGWAGPDSPLHF. CDR3 bases: TGTGCCAGCAAAGGATGGGCGGGGCCGGATTCACCCCTCCACTTT.

This clonotype appeared a few times. V gene TRBV14 combines with J gene TRBJ2-1, with 8 bases that match TRBD2. CDR1 is SGHDN and CDR2 is FVKESK in the germline V gene. Losses at the gene ends were 6 bases for V and 7 bases for J; bases not matched to a gene: 11. CDR3 size: 15 residues. The CDR3 spells CASSPSGGGRNEQFF. CDR3 sequence (DNA): TGTGCCAGCAGTCCCTCCGGGGGGGGTCGTAATGAGCAGTTCTTC. Looking up the rest from reference TRBV14 and TRBJ2-1 gives the full variable domain: EAGVTQFPSHSVIEKGQTVTLRCDPISGHDNLYWYRRVMGKEIKFLLHFVKESKQDESGMPNNRFLAERTGGTYSTLKVQPAELEDSGVYFCASSPSGGGRNEQFFGPGTRLTVL.

In this sample, this clonotype turned up many times. This chain links TRBV19 with TRBJ1-5; a weak D match, TRBD1 (5 bases). This CDR3 comprises 16 residues. Trimming left V 8 bases short and J 2 bases short, with 19 bases between. CDR1 is LNHDA and CDR2 is SQIVND in the germline V gene (reference sequence). This CDR3 reads CASRSGGKGGNQPQHF. The CDR3 DNA is TGTGCCAGTCGAAGCGGGGGGAAAGGCGGCAATCAGCCCCAGCATTTT.

Ten or more counts support this clonotype. The chain links TRBV19 to TRBJ2-3; no definite D call. V lost 5 bases, J lost 2 bases, and 8 bases lay in between. Germline V CDR1 and CDR2: LNHDA, SQIVND (reference sequence). The CDR3 runs to 13 residues. CDR3 DNA: TGTGCCAGTAGTCCGGACCTCACAGATACGCAGTATTTT. Its translation: CASSPDLTDTQYF. The full variable domain, with the rest looked up from reference TRBV19 and TRBJ2-3, is DGGITQSPKYLFRKEGQNVTLSCEQNLNHDAMYWYRQDPGQGLRLIYYSQIVNDFQKGDIAEGYSVSREKKESFPLTVTSAQKNPTAFYLCASSPDLTDTQYFGPGTRLTVL.

To note about this clonotype: A much larger clone differs from this one at a single base, so this may be a read error. This CDR3 fails to terminate in the conserved phenylalanine or tryptophan, so it likely reflects a read error. The chain recombines TRBV14 with TRBJ2-1; TRBD1 might be the D (5 bases). Germline CDR1 reads SGHDN; CDR2 reads FVKESK. V was trimmed by 3 bases and J by 4 bases, leaving 10 bases between them. This CDR3 has 14 residues. CDR3 in amino acids: CASSHLDKYNEQFC. CDR3 in DNA: TGTGCCAGCAGCCATTTGGACAAATACAATGAGCAGTTCTGC.